Listed below are T cell receptor beta chains from one sample, sequenced in a study of shared clonotypes between healthy human individuals. The method was immunoSEQ multiplex PCR; TCRdb's version includes in-frame clones alone and lacks a portion of them. The sample has about 2 million clones, roughly 94% seen once; the top ten hold 1.2%. The specimen sequenced was naive CD8+ T cells sorted from blood. These receptors originate from a man aged 18 to 30 in good health. Each CDR3 is given with its conserved first and last residue. A D gene is named only where the DNA matches it firmly. The size entry is marked missing in some rows and otherwise reads once, few, many or a size class.

clone size	J gene	V gene	CDR3 length	D gene	CDR3 protein	CDR3 DNA
-	TRBJ1-6	TRBV19	16	-	CASSSPTEDRNSPLHF	TGTGCCAGTAGTTCTCCAACGGAGGACAGAAATTCACCCCTCCACTTT
-	TRBJ1-1	TRBV6-5	12	TRBD1	CASRTGFTEAFF	TGTGCCAGCAGGACAGGGTTTACTGAAGCTTTCTTT
-	TRBJ1-4	TRBV4-1	14	-	CASSARAGGEKLFF	TGCGCCAGCAGCGCCAGGGCGGGAGGAGAAAAACTGTTTTTT
-	TRBJ2-7	TRBV30	18	TRBD2	CAWKTGLAGGRRSYEQYF	TGTGCCTGGAAAACGGGACTAGCGGGGGGACGTCGGTCCTACGAGCAGTACTTC
-	TRBJ2-2	TRBV15	14	-	CATSRDGNTGELFF	TGTGCCACCAGTAGAGACGGGAACACCGGGGAGCTGTTTTTT
-	TRBJ2-1	TRBV5-4	14	TRBD2	CASSLGSGTNEQFF	TGTGCCAGCAGCTTGGGTAGCGGGACCAATGAGCAGTTCTTC
-	TRBJ1-4	TRBV7-9	16	-	CASSSGRQAVPEKLFF	TGTGCCAGCAGCTCCGGGAGACAGGCCGTGCCGGAAAAACTGTTTTTT
-	TRBJ1-2	TRBV29-1	15	-	CSVDVAGTFNYGYTF	TGCAGCGTTGACGTTGCTGGGACGTTTAACTATGGCTACACCTTC
-	TRBJ2-1	TRBV10-3	17	TRBD1	CAISDNLDRVAYNEQFF	TGTGCCATCAGTGATAACCTCGACAGGGTCGCCTACAATGAGCAGTTCTTC
-	TRBJ1-1	TRBV19	14	-	CASKRALWDTEAFF	TGTGCCAGTAAGCGGGCACTTTGGGACACTGAAGCTTTCTTT
-	TRBJ2-1	TRBV7-2	16	-	CASSLASGGDYNEQFF	TGTGCCAGCAGCTTAGCTTCGGGGGGCGACTACAATGAGCAGTTCTTC
-	TRBJ1-1	TRBV20-1	11	-	CSAFEDTEAFF	TGCAGTGCTTTCGAGGACACTGAAGCTTTCTTT
once	TRBJ2-3	TRBV10-1	16	TRBD2	CASSPEAGGHTDTQYF	TGCGCCAGCAGCCCTGAGGCGGGGGGCCACACAGATACGCAGTATTTT
-	TRBJ2-1	TRBV11-2	14	-	CASRGAVSYNEQFF	TGTGCCAGCCGAGGGGCGGTCTCCTACAATGAGCAGTTCTTC
-	TRBJ2-5	TRBV11-2	16	TRBD2	CASSSMTSGGAETQYF	TGTGCCAGCAGCTCCATGACTAGCGGGGGGGCGGAGACCCAGTACTTC
-	TRBJ2-3	TRBV29-1	10	-	CSGETDTQYF	TGCAGCGGAGAGACAGATACGCAGTATTTT
few	TRBJ2-7	TRBV5-8	16	-	CASSSQGTPRFYEQYF	TGTGCCAGCAGCTCCCAAGGGACACCCAGGTTCTACGAGCAGTACTTC
-	TRBJ1-2	TRBV4-1	14	-	CASSQDSGDKGNTF	TGCGCCAGCAGCCAAGACAGTGGGGACAAGGGTAACACCTTC
-	TRBJ2-2	TRBV13	13	-	CASSIESPGELFF	TGTGCCAGCAGTATAGAGAGCCCCGGGGAGCTGTTTTTT
-	TRBJ2-4	TRBV27	15	TRBD1	CASSPGGLAKNIQYF	TGTGCCAGCAGTCCAGGGGGCCTGGCCAAAAACATTCAGTACTTC
-	TRBJ2-5	TRBV27	16	TRBD2	CASSPRTSGGQETQYF	TGTGCCAGCAGTCCCCGGACTAGCGGGGGACAAGAGACCCAGTACTTC
-	TRBJ2-5	TRBV30	12	TRBD1	CAWNGQAETQYF	TGTGCCTGGAACGGACAGGCAGAGACCCAGTACTTC
-	TRBJ2-3	TRBV5-6	16	TRBD1	CASSPVGQGRWYTQYF	TGTGCCAGCAGCCCGGTGGGACAGGGGAGGTGGTATACGCAGTATTTT
-	TRBJ1-4	TRBV11-2	15	TRBD1	CASSGQGGFNEKLFF	TGTGCCAGCAGCGGGCAGGGGGGCTTTAATGAAAAACTGTTTTTT
-	TRBJ2-4	TRBV2	14	-	CASSEGGRKNIQYF	TGTGCCAGCAGTGAGGGGGGGCGTAAAAACATTCAGTACTTC
-	TRBJ1-3	TRBV7-8	13	-	CASSLETGNTIYF	TGTGCCAGCAGCTTAGAGACGGGAAACACCATATATTTT
-	TRBJ1-2	TRBV10-3	13	-	CAISGQQPVGYTF	TGTGCCATCAGTGGACAGCAGCCCGTAGGCTACACCTTC
-	TRBJ1-3	TRBV7-9	14	TRBD1	CASSDRGSGNTIYF	TGTGCCAGCAGCGACAGGGGCTCTGGAAACACCATATATTTT
-	TRBJ2-1	TRBV5-1	17	TRBD2	CASSQGLAEPQDNEQFF	TGCGCCAGCAGCCAGGGACTAGCGGAACCTCAAGACAATGAGCAGTTCTTC
-	TRBJ1-1	TRBV19	13	-	CASSIQIATEAFF	TGTGCCAGTAGTATTCAAATTGCCACTGAAGCTTTCTTT
-	TRBJ2-7	TRBV7-9	14	TRBD1	CASSIGTGDYEQYF	TGTGCCAGCAGCATCGGGACAGGGGACTACGAGCAGTACTTC
-	TRBJ1-5	TRBV6-1	15	-	CAHRGGESGNQPQHF	TGTGCCCACCGGGGGGGGGAGTCGGGCAATCAGCCCCAGCATTTT
-	TRBJ2-2	TRBV2	14	TRBD1	CASRGDSLTGELFF	TGTGCCAGCCGAGGGGACAGCCTCACCGGGGAGCTGTTTTTT
-	TRBJ2-7	TRBV27	16	-	CASSLSSGTTIYEQYF	TGTGCCAGCAGTTTATCTTCCGGGACCACTATATACGAGCAGTACTTC
-	TRBJ2-1	TRBV28	12	-	CAVRGPNNEQFF	TGTGCCGTCCGGGGGCCGAACAATGAGCAGTTCTTC
-	TRBJ2-3	TRBV27	15	-	CASSPEGGSADTQYF	TGTGCCAGCAGTCCTGAGGGGGGCTCGGCAGATACGCAGTATTTT
-	TRBJ1-4	TRBV6-4	18	-	CASSDCGQLSSTNEKLFF	TGTGCCAGCAGTGACTGCGGACAGCTGAGCTCAACTAATGAAAAACTGTTTTTT
-	TRBJ1-2	TRBV11-1	15	TRBD1	CASSHESGQGHGYTF	TGTGCCAGCAGTCATGAATCGGGACAGGGTCATGGCTACACCTTC
-	TRBJ1-5	TRBV7-9	17	-	CASSSISTGGENQPQHF	TGTGCCAGCAGCTCGATATCTACGGGAGGAGAGAATCAGCCCCAGCATTTT
-	TRBJ2-5	TRBV29-1	13	TRBD1	CSVPQGARETQYF	TGCAGCGTCCCCCAGGGGGCGAGGGAGACCCAGTACTTC
-	TRBJ2-7	TRBV29-1	13	-	CSVGQAPSYEQYF	TGCAGCGTTGGACAGGCACCCTCCTACGAGCAGTACTTC
-	TRBJ2-5	TRBV7-9	13	-	CASSPLLQETQYF	TGTGCCAGCAGCCCCCTACTTCAAGAGACCCAGTACTTC